This entry is about one TCR beta chain. The target antigen is unknown. This CDR3 has 11 amino acids. Between the trimmed V and J ends, which lost 0 bases and 8 bases, there was a span of 3 bases. The germline V gene has CDR1 SGHRS and CDR2 YFSETQ. The sample originates from a study of T cell clones after liver transplantation. Broader study findings: Circulating graft-donor-reactive CD4 TCRbeta sequences fell significantly post-transplant in 5 of 8 subjects.

TCRdb's table, derived via immunoSEQ multiplex PCR, lists solely in-frame clones and lacks some. The data contain around 110,000 clones, around nine tenths of them singletons. V and J are TRBV5-1 and TRBJ2-1; no firm D call. This specimen consisted of CD4+ T cells from blood, obtained 12 months after liver transplant. The receptor's source is a human patient who received a liver transplant. Some T cells may have originated in the graft donor. Here the CDR3 DNA reads TGCGCCAGCAGCTTGGAATATGAGCAGTTCTTC. The encoded protein is CASSLEYEQFF.